The following is a T cell receptor beta chain sequence with its context. This sample stems from a study of blood T cell repertoires in COVID-19. Study-wide context: Donors in the United States, Italy and Spain gave samples during acute or convalescent COVID-19. From T cells, B-cell-depleted T cells, or PBMCs came the material, which was cDNA or gDNA.

Germline assignment: CDR1 KGHSH and CDR2 LQKENI. The CDR3 contains 13 residues. V was cut by 7 bases and J by 3 bases, with 12 bases left in between. Original handling: How many nucleated cells were present was estimated from reference gene primer amplification. The assay was immunoSEQ multiplex PCR, and TCRdb's table has in-frame clones only and misses some. V, J and clone size derive from that table, while D and trimming were established from the DNA sequence. This sample has under 200,000 clones, with around 82% found just once. This chain joins TRBV18 and TRBJ1-1, with D maybe TRBD1 (5 bases). The sequenced material came from peripheral blood. This TCR was sampled from a human donor with acute or convalescent COVID-19. The donor label of this sample is uncertain. CDR3 amino acids: CASLVGVDTEAFF. In DNA form, the CDR3 reads TGTGCCAGCTTGGTAGGGGTCGACACTGAAGCTTTCTTT.